One and the same sample provided the 16 T cell receptor beta chains below, sequenced in a study of T cells in Graves' hyperthyroidism and ophthalmopathy. The source material, RNA transcripts, was used to amplify TCR beta CDR3 regions. Carried out on the TCR CDR3, a first-round RT-PCR used the HTBI primer set. TCRdb fed the multiplex PCR reads into MiXCR, producing one record per CDR3 protein. The table shows approximately 600,000 distinct CDR3 sequences, with around 20% occurring only once. Sequenced material: blood. The receptor set was obtained from a man aged 25-45 years with Graves' ophthalmopathy.

This clonotype was seen many times. This chain joins TRBV20-1 and TRBJ1-1; D is perhaps TRBD1 (5 bases). The germline V and J ends were trimmed by 7 bases and 2 bases, with 14 bases remaining between them. This CDR3 is built from 13 residues. Germline CDR1 is DFQATT and CDR2 is SNEGSKA (reference sequence). The CDR3 here is CSVLGTVNTEAFF. CDR3 nucleotides: TGCAGTGTCCTCGGGACGGTCAACACTGAAGCTTTCTTT.

This clonotype occurred a few times. The V gene is TRBV27, the J gene TRBJ2-1; D remains unclear. The CDR3 length is 13 residues. Per germline, CDR1 MNHEY and CDR2 SMNVEV (reference sequence). Trimming removed 4 bases at V and 6 bases at J, with 10 bases between. CDR3 loop: CASSSPKLNEQFF. For the CDR3, the DNA is TGTGCCAGCAGTTCCCCTAAGCTCAATGAGCAGTTCTTC.

This clonotype appeared a few times. The chain couples TRBV7-3 to TRBJ1-6, with D perhaps TRBD1 (6 bases). V dropped 4 bases and J dropped 6 bases, with 10 bases sitting between them. This CDR3 spans 14 amino acids. Germline V gene data show CDR1 as SGHTA and CDR2 as FQGTGA. This CDR3 is CASSSGTSNSPLHF. The CDR3 DNA follows: TGTGCCAGCAGCTCCGGGACATCTAATTCACCCCTCCACTTT. Filled out from reference TRBV7-3 and TRBJ1-6, the complete variable domain reads GAGVSQTPSNKVTEKGKYVELRCDPISGHTALYWYRQSLGQGPEFLIYFQGTGAADDSGLPNDRFFAVRPEGSVSTLKIQRTERGDSAVYLCASSSGTSNSPLHFGNGTRLTVT.

This sequence joins TRBV9 and TRBJ2-7; D perhaps matches TRBD2 (6 bases). Germline CDR1 and CDR2: SGDLS and YYNGEE. The CDR3 is 14 residues long. Trimming took 3 bases from V and 4 from J, leaving 14 bases between them. In DNA, the CDR3 is TGTGCCAGCAGCGCGGGAGTTGGGGATTACGAGCAGTACTTC. This gives the protein CASSAGVGDYEQYF.

This clonotype was observed at least ten times. Here the CDR3 reads CASSLDWLVYEQYF. Written as DNA, the CDR3 is TGTGCCAGCAGCTTAGATTGGCTAGTCTACGAGCAGTACTTC. V and J are TRBV11-2 and TRBJ2-7; unclear D gene. Trimming left V 0 bases short and J 3 bases short, with 9 bases between. The CDR3 length is 14 residues. From germline, CDR1 is SGHAT and CDR2 FQNNGV. Drawing the rest from reference TRBV11-2 and TRBJ2-7, the complete variable domain is EAGVAQSPRYKIIEKRQSVAFWCNPISGHATLYWYQQILGQGPKLLIQFQNNGVVDDSQLPKDRFSAERLKGVDSTLKIQPAKLEDSAVYLCASSLDWLVYEQYFGPGTRLTVT.

The rearrangement links TRBV29-1 to TRBJ2-1; 10 positions agree with TRBD1. The CDR3 extends over 16 amino acids. The trim removed 6 bases at V and 4 bases at J, leaving 12 bases unmatched. The germline V gene has CDR1 SQVTM and CDR2 ANQGSEA. This CDR3 is CSVRNPGQGTYNEQFF. For the CDR3, the DNA is TGCAGCGTGCGGAATCCGGGACAGGGGACATACAATGAGCAGTTCTTC.

In this sample, this clonotype turned up once. A much larger clone is a single base away; this may be a read error. The CDR3 DNA reads as TGTGCCAGCAGTTTACGGATCAATCAGCCCCGGCATTTT. It is translated as CASSLRINQPRHF. The chain carries TRBV28 and TRBJ1-5; D is unresolved. The CDR3 has 13 residues. CDR1 is MDHEN, CDR2 SYDVKM, per germline. The variable domain in full, completed from reference TRBV28 and TRBJ1-5, reads DVKVTQSSRYLVKRTGEKVFLECVQDMDHENMFWYRQDPGLGLRLIYFSYDVKMKEKGDIPEGYSVSREKKERFSLILESASTNQTSMYLCASSLRINQPRHFGDGTRLSIL.

This clonotype has more than one count but fewer than ten. This chain connects TRBV7-8 to TRBJ1-1; D uncertain. Germline CDR1 and CDR2: SGHVS and FQNEAQ. Trimming took 5 bases from V and 0 from J, leaving 7 bases between them. The CDR3 has 13 amino acids. In nucleotides, the CDR3 is TGTGCCAGCAGCCCCTTTATGAACACTGAAGCTTTCTTT. It encodes CASSPFMNTEAFF.

The CDR3 nucleotides read TGTGCCAGCAGTTCCCGGGACCCAAATCAGCCCCAGCATTTT. This codes for CASSSRDPNQPQHF. The rearrangement links TRBV28 to TRBJ1-5; D possibly corresponds to TRBD1 (5 bases). Per the germline V gene, CDR1 is MDHEN and CDR2 is SYDVKM. There are 14 residues in the CDR3. The germline V and J ends were trimmed by 4 bases and 4 bases, with 11 bases remaining between them.

This clonotype was detected ten times or more. The chain uses TRBV11-2 and TRBJ2-1, with unresolved D. The ends were cut back, 0 bases at V and 7 bases at J, with 10 bases in the middle. The germline gives CDR1 SGHAT, CDR2 FQNNGV. CDR3 length equals 14 residues. Here the CDR3 DNA reads TGTGCCAGCAGCTTAGATTTGTGGGGTAATGAGCAGTTCTTC. It encodes CASSLDLWGNEQFF. Full variable domain (rest looked up from reference TRBV11-2 and TRBJ2-1): EAGVAQSPRYKIIEKRQSVAFWCNPISGHATLYWYQQILGQGPKLLIQFQNNGVVDDSQLPKDRFSAERLKGVDSTLKIQPAKLEDSAVYLCASSLDLWGNEQFFGPGTRLTVL.

The sample holds a few counts of this clonotype. The rearrangement links TRBV20-1 to TRBJ1-5; 10 positions agree with TRBD1. Germline V lookup: CDR1 DFQATT, CDR2 SNEGSKA (reference sequence). With 1 base clipped from V and 2 bases from J, the junction kept 2 bases outside the gene matches. The CDR3 contains 15 residues. As DNA, the CDR3 is TGCAGTGCTAGAGGAGGGACAGGGGGCAATCAGCCCCAGCATTTT. It specifies CSARGGTGGNQPQHF.

This clonotype was observed a few times. The rearrangement links TRBV6-4 to TRBJ1-2; D might be TRBD1 (5 bases). The V and J ends lost 2 bases and 4 bases respectively, with 14 bases between them. Germline CDR1 and CDR2: MRHNA and SNTAGT. The CDR3 totals 15 residues. CDR3 nucleotides: TGTGCCAGCAGTGACATAGGGACCGGGCCCTATGGCTACACCTTC. Translated, it gives CASSDIGTGPYGYTF.

This clonotype has a count of ten or more. This chain joins TRBV7-9 and TRBJ1-2; D call uncertain. V was cut by 1 base and J by 8 bases, with 14 bases left in between. The CDR3 sequence is 14 residues long. Germline lookup yields CDR1 SEHNR and CDR2 FQNEAQ (reference sequence). Here the CDR3 DNA reads TGTGCCAGCAGCTTAGATGGAGGCTCTAAAGGCTACACCTTC. Protein: CASSLDGGSKGYTF.

Comments on this clonotype: Here the CDR3 omits its conserved ending phenylalanine or tryptophan, so a read error is the likely source. The V gene is TRBV6-2 or TRBV6-3, the J gene TRBJ2-5, with TRBD2 matching over 9 bases. Unmatched junction bases numbered 11, after V lost 4 bases and J lost 5 bases. Germline V CDR1 and CDR2: MNHEY, SVGEGT. CDR3 size: 16 residues. DNA of the CDR3: TGTGCCAGCAGTTTGCGGCGGGAGGGCCCTGGGGAGACCCAGTACCTC. It is translated as CASSLRREGPGETQYL.

This clonotype was found a few times. The chain employs TRBV6-5 and TRBJ2-1; TRBD1 agrees at 10 bases. V lost 0 bases and J lost 2; bases outside the gene matches: 1. Germline values: CDR1 MNHEY, CDR2 SVGAGI. This CDR3 is built from 16 residues. In nucleotides, the CDR3 is TGTGCCAGCAGTTACTCTGGGACAGGGGCCTACAATGAGCAGTTCTTC. It codes for CASSYSGTGAYNEQFF.

In this sample, this clonotype turned up many times. The chain couples TRBV4-1 to TRBJ2-5; D gene unclear. This CDR3 comprises 15 residues. Trimming removed 3 bases at V and 2 bases at J, with 13 bases between. Germline V gives CDR1 MGHRA, CDR2 YSYEKL. This CDR3 is CASSQQYRVQETQYF. The CDR3 DNA follows: TGCGCCAGCAGCCAGCAGTACCGCGTACAAGAGACCCAGTACTTC.